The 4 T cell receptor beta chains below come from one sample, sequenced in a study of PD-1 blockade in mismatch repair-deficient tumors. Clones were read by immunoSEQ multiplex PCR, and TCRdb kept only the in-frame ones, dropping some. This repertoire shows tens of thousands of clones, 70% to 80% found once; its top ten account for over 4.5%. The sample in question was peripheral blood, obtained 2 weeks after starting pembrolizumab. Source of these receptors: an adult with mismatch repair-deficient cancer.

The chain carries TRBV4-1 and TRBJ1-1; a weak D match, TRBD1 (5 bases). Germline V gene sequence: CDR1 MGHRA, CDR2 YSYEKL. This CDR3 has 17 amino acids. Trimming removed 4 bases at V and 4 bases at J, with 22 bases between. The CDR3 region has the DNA TGCGCCAGCAGCCCTTACAGGAATGCCCTGCGTGGCACTGAAGCTTTCTTT. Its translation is CASSPYRNALRGTEAFF.

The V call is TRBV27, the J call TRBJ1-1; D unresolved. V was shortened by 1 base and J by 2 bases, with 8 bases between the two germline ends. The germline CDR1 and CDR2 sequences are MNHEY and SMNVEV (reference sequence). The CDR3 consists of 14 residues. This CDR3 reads CASSLYPQNTEAFF. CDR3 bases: TGTGCCAGCAGTTTATACCCACAAAACACTGAAGCTTTCTTT.

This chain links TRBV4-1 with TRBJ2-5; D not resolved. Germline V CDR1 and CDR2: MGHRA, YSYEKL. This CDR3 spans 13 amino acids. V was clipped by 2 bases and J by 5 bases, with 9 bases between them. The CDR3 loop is CASSQSLVETQYF. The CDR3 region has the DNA TGCGCCAGCAGCCAATCACTGGTCGAGACCCAGTACTTC.

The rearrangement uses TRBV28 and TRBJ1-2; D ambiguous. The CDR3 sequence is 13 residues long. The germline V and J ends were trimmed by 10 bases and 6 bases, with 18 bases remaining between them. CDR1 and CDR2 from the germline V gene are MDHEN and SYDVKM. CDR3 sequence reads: CAILVPILNGYTF. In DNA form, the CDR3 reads TGTGCCATCCTAGTCCCAATCTTAAATGGCTACACCTTC.